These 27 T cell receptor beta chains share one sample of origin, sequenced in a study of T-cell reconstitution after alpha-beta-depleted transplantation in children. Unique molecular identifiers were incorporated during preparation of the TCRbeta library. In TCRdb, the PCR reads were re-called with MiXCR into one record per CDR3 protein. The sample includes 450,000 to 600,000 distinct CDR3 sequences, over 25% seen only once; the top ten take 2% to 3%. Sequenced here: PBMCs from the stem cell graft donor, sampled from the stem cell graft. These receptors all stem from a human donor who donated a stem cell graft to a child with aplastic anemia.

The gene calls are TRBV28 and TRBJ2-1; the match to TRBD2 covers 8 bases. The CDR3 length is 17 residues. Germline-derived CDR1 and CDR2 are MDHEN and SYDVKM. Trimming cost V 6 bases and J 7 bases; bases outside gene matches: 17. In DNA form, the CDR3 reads TGTGCCAGCAGACCCAACCGCCCAGCGGGAGAGTCGAATGAGCAGTTCTTC. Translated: CASRPNRPAGESNEQFF.

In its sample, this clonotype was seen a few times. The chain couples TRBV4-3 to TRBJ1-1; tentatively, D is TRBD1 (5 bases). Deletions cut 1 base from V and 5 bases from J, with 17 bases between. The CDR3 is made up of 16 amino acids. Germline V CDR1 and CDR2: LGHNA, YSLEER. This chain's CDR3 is CASSQGQGRGATEAFF. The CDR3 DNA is TGCGCCAGCAGCCAAGGCCAGGGTAGGGGCGCGACTGAAGCTTTCTTT.

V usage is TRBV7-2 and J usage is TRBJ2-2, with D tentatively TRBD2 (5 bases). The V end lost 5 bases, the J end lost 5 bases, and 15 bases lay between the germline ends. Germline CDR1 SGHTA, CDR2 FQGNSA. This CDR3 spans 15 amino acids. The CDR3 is CASSIDTRGTGELFF. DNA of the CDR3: TGTGCCAGCAGCATAGATACTAGAGGGACCGGGGAGCTGTTTTTT. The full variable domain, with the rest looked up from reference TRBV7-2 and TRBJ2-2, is GAGVSQSPSNKVTEKGKDVELRCDPISGHTALYWYRQSLGQGLEFLIYFQGNSAPDKSGLPSDRFSAERTGGSVSTLTIQRTQQEDSAVYLCASSIDTRGTGELFFGEGSRLTVL.

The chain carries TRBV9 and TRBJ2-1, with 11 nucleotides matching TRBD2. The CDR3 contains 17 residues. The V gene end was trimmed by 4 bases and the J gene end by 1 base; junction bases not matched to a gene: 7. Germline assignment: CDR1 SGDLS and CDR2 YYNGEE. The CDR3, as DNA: TGTGCCAGCAGCACTAATCGACTAGCGGGGTCCTACAATGAGCAGTTCTTC. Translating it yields CASSTNRLAGSYNEQFF.

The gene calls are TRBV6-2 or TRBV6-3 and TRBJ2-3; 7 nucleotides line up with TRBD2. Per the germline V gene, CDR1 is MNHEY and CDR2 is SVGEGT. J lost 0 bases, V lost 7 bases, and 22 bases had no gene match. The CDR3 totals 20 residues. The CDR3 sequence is CASKFGRGQDGRPSTDTQYF. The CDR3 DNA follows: TGTGCCAGCAAGTTTGGGAGGGGCCAAGACGGGAGGCCGAGCACAGATACGCAGTATTTT.

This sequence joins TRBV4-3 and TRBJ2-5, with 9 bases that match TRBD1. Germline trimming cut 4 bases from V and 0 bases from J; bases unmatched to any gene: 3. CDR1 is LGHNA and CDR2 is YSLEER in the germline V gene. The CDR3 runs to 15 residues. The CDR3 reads CASSRGQGYQETQYF. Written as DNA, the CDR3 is TGCGCCAGCAGCCGCGGACAGGGGTACCAAGAGACCCAGTACTTC.

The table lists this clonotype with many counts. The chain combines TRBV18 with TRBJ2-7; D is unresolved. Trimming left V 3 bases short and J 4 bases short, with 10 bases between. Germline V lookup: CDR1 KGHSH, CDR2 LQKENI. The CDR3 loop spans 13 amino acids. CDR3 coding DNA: TGTGCCAGCTCACCGGGCGGAAGATACGAGCAGTACGTC. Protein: CASSPGGRYEQYV.

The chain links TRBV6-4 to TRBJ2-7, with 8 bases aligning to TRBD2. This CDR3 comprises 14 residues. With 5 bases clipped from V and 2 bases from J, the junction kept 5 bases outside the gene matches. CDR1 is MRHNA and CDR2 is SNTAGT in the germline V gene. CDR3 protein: CASSTDSGTYEQYV. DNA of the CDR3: TGTGCCAGCAGTACAGATAGCGGGACCTACGAGCAGTACGTC.

The chain's CDR3 is CASSQFMNTEAFF. Here the CDR3 DNA reads TGTGCCAGCAGTCAGTTCATGAACACTGAAGCTTTCTTT. The chain carries TRBV6-2 or TRBV6-3 and TRBJ1-1; D unresolved. V was trimmed by 5 bases and J by 0 bases, leaving 7 bases between them. CDR3 length: 13 amino acids. Germline-derived CDR1 and CDR2 are MNHEY and SVGEGT.

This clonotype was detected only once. This CDR3 reads CASSHDSINTGELFF. DNA of the CDR3: TGTGCCAGCAGCCACGACAGCATAAACACCGGGGAGCTGTTTTTT. The V gene is TRBV7-2, the J gene TRBJ2-2, with TRBD1 as a possible D gene (5 bases). CDR3 length equals 15 residues. From germline, CDR1 is SGHTA and CDR2 FQGNSA. With 5 bases removed from V and 2 bases from J, the gap between germline ends came to 12 bases.

In DNA, the CDR3 is TGTGCCAGCAGCTTATTGGGACAGGGTCAAGAGACCCAGTACTTC. It encodes CASSLLGQGQETQYF. This rearrangement joins TRBV7-3 to TRBJ2-5, with 9 bases that match TRBD1. Germline V gives CDR1 SGHTA, CDR2 FQGTGA. The CDR3 consists of 15 residues. The V segment lost 2 bases and the J segment 2 bases; nucleotides outside the gene matches: 3.

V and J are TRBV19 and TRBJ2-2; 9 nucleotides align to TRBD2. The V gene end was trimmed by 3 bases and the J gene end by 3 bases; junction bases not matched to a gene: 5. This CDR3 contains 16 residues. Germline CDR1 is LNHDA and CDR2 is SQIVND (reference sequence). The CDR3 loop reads CASSMTSGGHTGELFF. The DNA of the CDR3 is TGTGCCAGTAGTATGACTAGCGGAGGCCACACCGGGGAGCTGTTTTTT.

CDR3 nucleotide sequence: TGTGCCTGGAGCGACCTTGGCGGGACCTACAATGAGCAGTTCTTC. It is translated as CAWSDLGGTYNEQFF. The chain recombines TRBV30 with TRBJ2-1, with D perhaps matching TRBD2 (6 bases). V lost 3 bases to trimming and J lost 2 bases, with 14 bases between them. Germline CDR1 GTSNPN, CDR2 SVGIG (reference sequence). The CDR3 has 15 amino acids.

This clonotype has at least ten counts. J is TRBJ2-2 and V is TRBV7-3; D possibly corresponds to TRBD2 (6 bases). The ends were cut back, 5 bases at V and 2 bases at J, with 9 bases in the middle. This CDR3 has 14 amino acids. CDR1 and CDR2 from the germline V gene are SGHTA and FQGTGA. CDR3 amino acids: CASSPDYNTGELFF. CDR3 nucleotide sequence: TGTGCCAGCAGCCCGGACTATAACACCGGGGAGCTGTTTTTT.

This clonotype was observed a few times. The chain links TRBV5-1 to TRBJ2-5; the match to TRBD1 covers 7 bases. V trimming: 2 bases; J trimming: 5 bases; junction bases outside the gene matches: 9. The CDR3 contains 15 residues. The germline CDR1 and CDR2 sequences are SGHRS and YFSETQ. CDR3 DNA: TGCGCCAGCAGCTTAGCCGGGACAGCGAGGGAGACCCAGTACTTC. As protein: CASSLAGTARETQYF. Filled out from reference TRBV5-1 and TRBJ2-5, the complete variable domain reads KAGVTQTPRYLIKTRGQQVTLSCSPISGHRSVSWYQQTPGQGLQFLFEYFSETQRNKGNFPGRFSGRQFSNSRSEMNVSTLELGDSALYLCASSLAGTARETQYFGPGTRLLVL.

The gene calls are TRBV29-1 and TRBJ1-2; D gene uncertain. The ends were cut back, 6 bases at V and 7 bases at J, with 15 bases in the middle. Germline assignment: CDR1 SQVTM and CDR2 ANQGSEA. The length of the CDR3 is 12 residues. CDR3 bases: TGCAGCGTCCTCCATGGGAGAGGTGGCTACACCTTC. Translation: CSVLHGRGGYTF.

The CDR3 DNA is TGTGCCAGCAGTTCAGGGGTTGGGTCGGGCTACACCTTC. Its translation: CASSSGVGSGYTF. This chain uses TRBV27 with TRBJ1-2; maybe TRBD1 (6 bases). The CDR3 is 13 amino acids. CDR1 and CDR2 (germline): MNHEY, SMNVEV (reference sequence). V dropped 4 bases and J dropped 8 bases, with 14 bases sitting between them.

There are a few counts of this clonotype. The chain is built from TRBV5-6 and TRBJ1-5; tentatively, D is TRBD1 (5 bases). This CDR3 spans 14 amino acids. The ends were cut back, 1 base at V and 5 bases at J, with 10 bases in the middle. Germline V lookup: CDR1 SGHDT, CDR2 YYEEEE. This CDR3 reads CASSLMRGYQPQHF. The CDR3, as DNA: TGTGCCAGCAGCTTGATGAGGGGATATCAGCCCCAGCATTTT.

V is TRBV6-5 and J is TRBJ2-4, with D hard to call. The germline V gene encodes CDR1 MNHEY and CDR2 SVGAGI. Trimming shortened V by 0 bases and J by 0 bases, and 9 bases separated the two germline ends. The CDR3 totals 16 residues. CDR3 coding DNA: TGTGCCAGCAGTTACTCTAATGCACTAGCCAAAAACATTCAGTACTTC. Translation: CASSYSNALAKNIQYF.

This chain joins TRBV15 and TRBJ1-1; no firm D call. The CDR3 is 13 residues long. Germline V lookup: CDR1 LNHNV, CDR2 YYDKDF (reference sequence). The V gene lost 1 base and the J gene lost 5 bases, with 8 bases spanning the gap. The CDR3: CATSRATETEAFF. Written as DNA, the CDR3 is TGTGCCACCAGCAGAGCTACGGAGACTGAAGCTTTCTTT.

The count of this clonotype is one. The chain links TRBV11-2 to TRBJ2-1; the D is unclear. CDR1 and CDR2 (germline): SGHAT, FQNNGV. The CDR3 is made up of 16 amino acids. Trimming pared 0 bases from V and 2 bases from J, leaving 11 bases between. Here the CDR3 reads CASSLDLSGAYNEQFF. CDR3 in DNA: TGTGCCAGCAGCTTAGATCTGTCAGGCGCCTACAATGAGCAGTTCTTC.

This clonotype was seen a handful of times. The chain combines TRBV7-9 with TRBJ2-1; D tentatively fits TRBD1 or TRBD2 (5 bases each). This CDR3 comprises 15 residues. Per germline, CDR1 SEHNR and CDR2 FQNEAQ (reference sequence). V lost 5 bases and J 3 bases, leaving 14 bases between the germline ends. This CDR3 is CASSQRDGRYNEQFF. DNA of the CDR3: TGTGCCAGCAGCCAAAGGGACGGGCGCTACAATGAGCAGTTCTTC.

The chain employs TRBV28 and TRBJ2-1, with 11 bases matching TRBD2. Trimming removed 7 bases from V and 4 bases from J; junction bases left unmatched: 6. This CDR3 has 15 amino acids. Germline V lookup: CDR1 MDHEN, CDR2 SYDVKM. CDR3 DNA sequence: TGTGCCAGCACCCCGGGACTAGCGGAATACAATGAGCAGTTCTTC. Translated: CASTPGLAEYNEQFF.

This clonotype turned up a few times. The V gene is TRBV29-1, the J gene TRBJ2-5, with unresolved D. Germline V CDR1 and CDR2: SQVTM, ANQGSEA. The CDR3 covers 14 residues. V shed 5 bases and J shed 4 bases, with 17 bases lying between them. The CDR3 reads CSVYATRVSETQYF. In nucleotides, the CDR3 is TGCAGCGTTTACGCGACCCGAGTATCAGAGACCCAGTACTTC.

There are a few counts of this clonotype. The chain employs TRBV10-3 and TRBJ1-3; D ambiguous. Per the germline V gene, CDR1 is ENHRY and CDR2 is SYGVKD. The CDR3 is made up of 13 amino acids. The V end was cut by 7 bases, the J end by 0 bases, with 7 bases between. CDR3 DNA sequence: TGTGCCATCATGGCCTACTCTGGAAACACCATATATTTT. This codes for CAIMAYSGNTIYF.

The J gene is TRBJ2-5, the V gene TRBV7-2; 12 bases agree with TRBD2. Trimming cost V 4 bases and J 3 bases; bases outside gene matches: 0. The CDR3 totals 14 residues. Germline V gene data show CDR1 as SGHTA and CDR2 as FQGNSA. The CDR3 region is CASSWTSGKETQYF. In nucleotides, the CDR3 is TGTGCCAGCAGCTGGACTAGCGGGAAAGAGACCCAGTACTTC.

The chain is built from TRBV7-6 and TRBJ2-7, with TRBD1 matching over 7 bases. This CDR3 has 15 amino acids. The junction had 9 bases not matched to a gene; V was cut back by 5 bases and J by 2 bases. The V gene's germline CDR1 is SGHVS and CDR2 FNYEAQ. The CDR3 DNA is TGTGCCAGCAGCCCCGGGCAGGGGGTAGCCTACGAGCAGTACTTC. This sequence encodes CASSPGQGVAYEQYF.